This entry lists 30 T cell receptor beta chains sequenced from one sample in a study of T cell changes during pregnancy in multiple sclerosis. Sequenced by immunoSEQ multiplex PCR; TCRdb stores in-frame clones only, minus some. The sample contains approximately 80,000 clones, over 90% of which appear only once. The material was peripheral blood, obtained in the third trimester of pregnancy. The receptors stem from a female donor with multiple sclerosis, enrolled in a pregnancy study.

The chain combines TRBV2 with TRBJ2-3; TRBD1 matches 11 bases. Trimming removed 9 bases from V and 5 bases from J; junction bases left unmatched: 7. This CDR3 is built from 14 residues. CDR1 is SNHLY, CDR2 FYNNEI, per germline. The CDR3 loop reads CASGQGARGDTQYF. CDR3 bases: TGTGCCAGTGGACAGGGGGCGCGAGGAGATACGCAGTATTTT.

The CDR3 is CASRLTAGEGTFGYTF. CDR3 in DNA: TGTGCCAGTAGACTTACCGCCGGAGAGGGTACTTTTGGCTACACCTTC. This chain uses TRBV19 with TRBJ1-2; D unclear. Germline assignment: CDR1 LNHDA and CDR2 SQIVND (reference sequence). V was cut by 6 bases and J by 7 bases, with 24 bases left in between. This CDR3 spans 16 amino acids.

The gene calls are TRBV2 and TRBJ1-5; the match to TRBD1 covers 11 bases. Per the germline V gene, CDR1 is SNHLY and CDR2 is FYNNEI. V shed 5 bases, J shed 3 bases, and the junction held 18 bases outside the gene matches. The length of the CDR3 is 20 residues. The CDR3 sequence: CASSTPRDRGYRWDNQPQHF. The DNA for the CDR3 is TGTGCCAGCAGTACCCCCCGGGACAGGGGGTATCGTTGGGACAATCAGCCCCAGCATTTT.

This rearrangement joins TRBV9 to TRBJ1-5; maybe TRBD1 (6 bases). CDR1 and CDR2 from the germline V gene are SGDLS and YYNGEE. V lost 4 bases and J 0 bases, leaving 8 bases between the germline ends. The CDR3 has 14 residues. The CDR3 here is CASSMTGSNQPQHF. The DNA of the CDR3 is TGTGCCAGCAGCATGACAGGTAGCAATCAGCCCCAGCATTTT.

The chain employs TRBV19 and TRBJ1-6; tentative D call: TRBD1 (6 bases). Germline CDR1 reads LNHDA; CDR2 reads SQIVND (reference sequence). The V end lost 5 bases, the J end lost 10 bases, and 15 bases lay between the germline ends. CDR3 length: 14 residues. The CDR3 protein is CASSAFGGRSPLHF. The CDR3 region has the DNA TGTGCCAGTAGTGCCTTTGGGGGCAGGTCACCCCTCCACTTT.

This clone came up once. The chain carries TRBV15 and TRBJ1-6; D remains ambiguous. Trimming removed 5 bases at V and 4 bases at J, with 12 bases between. The CDR3 has 15 residues. Germline lookup yields CDR1 LNHNV and CDR2 YYDKDF (reference sequence). The CDR3 sequence is CATSLGRFYNSPLHF. The CDR3 DNA reads TGTGCCACCAGCCTTGGCAGGTTTTATAATTCACCCCTCCACTTT.

The chain uses TRBV6-5 and TRBJ2-7; 7 bases fit TRBD1. The V segment lost 6 bases and the J segment 2 bases; nucleotides outside the gene matches: 4. Germline values: CDR1 MNHEY, CDR2 SVGAGI. This CDR3 spans 13 amino acids. CDR3 in amino acids: CASRDTGAYEQYF. In nucleotides, the CDR3 is TGTGCCAGCAGGGACACAGGGGCCTACGAGCAGTACTTC.

V gene TRBV5-1 combines with J gene TRBJ2-7, with 8 bases lining up with TRBD2. V lost 1 base and J lost 6; bases outside the gene matches: 6. The germline CDR1 and CDR2 sequences are SGHRS and YFSETQ. The CDR3 is made up of 14 amino acids. Here the CDR3 DNA reads TGCGCCAGCAGCTTGCTCGGACTAGCTTCCGAGCAGTACTTC. Translating it yields CASSLLGLASEQYF.

This chain connects TRBV5-6 to TRBJ1-4, with TRBD1 as a possible D gene (5 bases). The CDR3 length is 15 residues. Germline CDR1 and CDR2: SGHDT and YYEEEE. V gave up 4 bases and J gave up 4 bases, with 14 bases separating them. The chain's CDR3 is CASSLRQMINEKLFF. CDR3 nucleotides: TGTGCCAGCAGCCTAAGACAGATGATTAATGAAAAACTGTTTTTT.

The J gene is TRBJ2-3, the V gene TRBV7-3; TRBD2 agrees at 9 bases. This CDR3 has 15 residues. V lost 5 bases, J lost 3 bases, and 6 bases stayed unmatched. Germline lookup yields CDR1 SGHTA and CDR2 FQGTGA. CDR3 loop: CASSPSGGSTDTQYF. The CDR3 nucleotides are TGTGCCAGCAGCCCGAGCGGGGGGAGTACAGATACGCAGTATTTT.

V and J are TRBV2 and TRBJ2-7, with TRBD1 matching 7 bases. This CDR3 region has 13 residues. Germline V gene lookup returns CDR1 SNHLY and CDR2 FYNNEI. With V trimmed by 6 bases and J by 3 bases, 5 bases remained unmatched. CDR3 nucleotides: TGTGCCAGCAGAACCGGGACAGACTACGAGCAGTACTTC. This encodes CASRTGTDYEQYF.

This chain connects TRBV5-5 to TRBJ2-3; 12 nucleotides align to TRBD2. Germline lookup yields CDR1 SGHKS and CDR2 YYEKEE (reference sequence). This CDR3 contains 16 residues. V was pared by 4 bases and J by 2 bases, with 5 bases of the junction left unmatched. The CDR3 nucleotides read TGTGCCAGCAGCGGCGGACTAGCGGGGATCACAGATACGCAGTATTTT. This encodes CASSGGLAGITDTQYF. The complete variable domain, with remaining parts taken from reference TRBV5-5 and TRBJ2-3, reads DAGVTQSPTHLIKTRGQQVTLRCSPISGHKSVSWYQQVLGQGPQFIFQYYEKEERGRGNFPDRFSARQFPNYSSELNVNALLLGDSALYLCASSGGLAGITDTQYFGPGTRLTVL.

The chain couples TRBV9 to TRBJ2-1; 10 bases fit TRBD2. The CDR3 length is 14 residues. Germline V gives CDR1 SGDLS, CDR2 YYNGEE. V trimming: 3 bases; J trimming: 9 bases; junction bases outside the gene matches: 6. This chain's CDR3 is CASSAPAGGGEQFF. The CDR3 DNA reads as TGTGCCAGCAGCGCACCAGCGGGGGGGGGTGAGCAGTTCTTC.

The J gene is TRBJ2-5, the V gene TRBV10-1, with D maybe TRBD1 (5 bases). The CDR3 loop spans 14 amino acids. The V end was cut by 5 bases, the J end by 5 bases, with 15 bases between. Germline V CDR1 and CDR2: WNHNN, SYGVQD (reference sequence). CDR3 bases: TGCGCCAGCAGTTCGTTAGGGGTCGGGGAGACCCAGTACTTC. This encodes CASSSLGVGETQYF.

This sequence joins TRBV18 and TRBJ2-7; 7 positions agree with TRBD2. V was clipped by 3 bases and J by 0 bases; unmatched bases: 8. Germline CDR1 reads KGHSH; CDR2 reads LQKENI. The CDR3 totals 16 residues. The CDR3 nucleotides are TGTGCCAGCTCACCGATCAGCGGGGCGGCCTCCTACGAGCAGTACTTC. Amino acid sequence: CASSPISGAASYEQYF.

This chain uses TRBV30 with TRBJ1-6; the D is unclear. Germline CDR1 and CDR2: GTSNPN and SVGIG (reference sequence). V was clipped by 4 bases and J by 6 bases, with 31 bases between them. The CDR3 contains 20 residues. For the CDR3, the DNA is TGTGCCTGGACCCTCATGGGCCCCGACCCACGAAACCCACGTAATTCACCCCTCCACTTT. Residues: CAWTLMGPDPRNPRNSPLHF. The variable domain in full, completed from reference TRBV30 and TRBJ1-6, reads SQTIHQWPATLVQPVGSPLSLECTVEGTSNPNLYWYRQAAGRGLQLLFYSVGIGQISSEVPQNLSASRPQDRQFILSSKKLLLSDSGFYLCAWTLMGPDPRNPRNSPLHFGNGTRLTVT.

The gene calls are TRBV6-1 and TRBJ1-5; D is unclear. Germline-derived CDR1 and CDR2 are MNHNS and SASEGT. This CDR3 has 14 residues. Trimming took off 1 base at V and 3 bases at J, with 7 bases between the two ends. CDR3 protein: CASSEGVVNQPQHF. The CDR3 DNA follows: TGTGCCAGCAGTGAAGGCGTGGTCAATCAGCCCCAGCATTTT.

The chain is built from TRBV11-1 and TRBJ1-4; 9 positions agree with TRBD1. Germline V gene data show CDR1 as SGHAT and CDR2 as FQDESV (reference sequence). The CDR3 length is 15 residues. V shed 4 bases and J 10 bases; nucleotides not matched to a gene: 10. CDR3 region: CASSSRTGAEGKLFF. The CDR3 DNA is TGTGCCAGCAGCTCTCGGACAGGGGCCGAGGGAAAACTGTTTTTT.

The rearrangement uses TRBV5-1 and TRBJ1-1; weak D call: TRBD1 (5 bases). V was pared by 4 bases and J by 1 base, with 14 bases between. The CDR3 length is 15 residues. Looked up from germline, CDR1 is SGHRS and CDR2 is YFSETQ. CDR3 in amino acids: CASSPPGEGNTEAFF. CDR3 nucleotide sequence: TGCGCCAGCAGCCCCCCGGGGGAAGGGAACACTGAAGCTTTCTTT.

This clone was counted a single time. CDR3 DNA sequence: TGCGCCAGCAGCTTGAATCCCGATCAGCCCCAGCATTTT. It yields the protein CASSLNPDQPQHF. The rearrangement uses TRBV5-1 and TRBJ1-5; unclear D gene. The CDR3 is 13 amino acids. V lost 1 base to trimming and J lost 5 bases, with 7 bases between them. The V gene's germline CDR1 is SGHRS and CDR2 YFSETQ.

The chain has TRBV28 and TRBJ2-7; D perhaps matches TRBD1 (6 bases). The CDR3 extends over 13 amino acids. Trimming stripped 4 bases from V and 3 bases from J, with 10 bases between. Germline V gene data show CDR1 as MDHEN and CDR2 as SYDVKM. The CDR3, as DNA: TGTGCCAGCAGTTCAGGACAGAGCTACGAGCAGTACTTC. This gives the protein CASSSGQSYEQYF.

This sequence joins TRBV18 and TRBJ2-7, with 10 positions matching TRBD1. This CDR3 is 16 amino acids long. V lost 3 bases to trimming and J lost 2 bases; unmatched junction nucleotides: 7. Germline CDR1 is KGHSH and CDR2 is LQKENI. CDR3 nucleotides: TGTGCCAGCTCACCGCGACAGGGGGCAATTCCCTACGAGCAGTACTTC. The encoded protein is CASSPRQGAIPYEQYF.

The rearrangement links TRBV13 to TRBJ1-4; D gene uncertain. Germline V lookup: CDR1 PRHDT, CDR2 FYEKMQ (reference sequence). Between the trimmed V and J ends, which lost 2 bases and 2 bases, there was a span of 6 bases. The CDR3 totals 14 residues. The CDR3 DNA reads as TGTGCCAGCAGCTTACGGAGTACTAATGAAAAACTGTTTTTT. As protein: CASSLRSTNEKLFF.

This chain uses TRBV5-1 with TRBJ2-1; D is possibly TRBD2 (6 bases). Germline V gene data show CDR1 as SGHRS and CDR2 as YFSETQ. Trimming stripped 7 bases from V and 3 bases from J, with 17 bases between. The CDR3 consists of 15 residues. The CDR3 here is CASAKTREVYNEQFF. The CDR3 bases are TGCGCCAGCGCCAAGACCAGGGAGGTCTACAATGAGCAGTTCTTC.

The chain uses TRBV18 and TRBJ1-3, with D tentatively TRBD1 (5 bases). Trimming took 2 bases from V and 2 from J, leaving 13 bases between them. Germline-derived CDR1 and CDR2 are KGHSH and LQKENI. The CDR3 is 16 amino acids. CDR3 residues: CASSPIGTEAGNTIYF. The DNA of the CDR3 is TGTGCCAGCTCACCAATCGGGACTGAAGCTGGAAACACCATATATTTT.

V and J are TRBV6-6 and TRBJ2-2, with D possibly matching TRBD2 (5 bases). Germline V CDR1 and CDR2: MNHNY, SVGAGI (reference sequence). V was clipped by 4 bases and J by 7 bases, with 10 bases between them. The CDR3 spans 13 residues. This CDR3 reads CASSSLGSGELFF. CDR3 DNA: TGTGCCAGCAGTTCACTAGGAAGCGGGGAGCTGTTTTTT.

This chain uses TRBV9 with TRBJ2-7, with TRBD2 matching over 13 bases. This CDR3 has 19 residues. Germline V CDR1 and CDR2: SGDLS, YYNGEE. With 4 bases clipped from V and 3 bases from J, the junction kept 16 bases outside the gene matches. The CDR3 reads CASSPRLGTSGDSFYEQYF. CDR3 in DNA: TGTGCCAGCAGCCCCCGACTCGGGACTAGCGGGGACTCGTTCTACGAGCAGTACTTC. Using reference TRBV9 and TRBJ2-7 for the parts outside the CDR3, the full variable domain is DSGVTQTPKHLITATGQRVTLRCSPRSGDLSVYWYQQSLDQGLQFLIQYYNGEERAKGNILERFSAQQFPDLHSELNLSSLELGDSALYFCASSPRLGTSGDSFYEQYFGPGTRLTVT.

The chain has TRBV30 and TRBJ1-5, with D tentatively TRBD1 (6 bases). Germline loops: CDR1 GTSNPN, CDR2 SVGIG (reference sequence). The length of the CDR3 is 14 residues. V was trimmed by 0 bases and J by 7 bases, leaving 13 bases between them. CDR3 DNA: TGTGCCTGGAGTGTTGTCCAGGGGCGACAGCCCCAGCATTTT. As protein: CAWSVVQGRQPQHF.

The V and J genes are TRBV6-6 and TRBJ2-7, with D perhaps matching TRBD1 (6 bases). The CDR3 has 14 residues. CDR1 is MNHNY and CDR2 is SVGAGI in the germline V gene (reference sequence). V lost 4 bases and J lost 3, with 13 bases in between. CDR3 sequence (DNA): TGTGCCAGCAGTTTAACCGGGACAAACTACGAGCAGTACTTC. Translation: CASSLTGTNYEQYF.

This chain joins TRBV6-1 and TRBJ2-7; maybe TRBD2 (5 bases). Germline CDR1 and CDR2: MNHNS and SASEGT. The V end was cut by 5 bases, the J end by 4 bases, with 12 bases between. The CDR3 has 13 amino acids. CDR3 nucleotide sequence: TGTGCCAGCAGTCAATCCCCGGGATACGAGCAGTACTTC. Translated: CASSQSPGYEQYF.